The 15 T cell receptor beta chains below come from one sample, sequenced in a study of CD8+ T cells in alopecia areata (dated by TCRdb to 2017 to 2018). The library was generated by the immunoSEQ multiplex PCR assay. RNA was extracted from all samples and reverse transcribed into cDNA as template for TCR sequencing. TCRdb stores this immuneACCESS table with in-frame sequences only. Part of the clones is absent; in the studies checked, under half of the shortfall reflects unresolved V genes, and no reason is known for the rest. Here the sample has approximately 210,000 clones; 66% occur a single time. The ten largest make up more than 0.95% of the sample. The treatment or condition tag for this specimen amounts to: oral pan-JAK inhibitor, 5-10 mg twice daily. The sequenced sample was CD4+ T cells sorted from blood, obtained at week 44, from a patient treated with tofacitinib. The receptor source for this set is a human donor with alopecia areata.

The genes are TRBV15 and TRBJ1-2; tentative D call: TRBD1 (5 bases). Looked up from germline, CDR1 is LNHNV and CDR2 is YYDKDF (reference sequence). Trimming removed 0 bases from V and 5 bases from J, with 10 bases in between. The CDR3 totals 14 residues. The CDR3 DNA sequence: TGTGCCACCAGCAGAGATGGAGGGACGTATGGCTACACCTTC. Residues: CATSRDGGTYGYTF.

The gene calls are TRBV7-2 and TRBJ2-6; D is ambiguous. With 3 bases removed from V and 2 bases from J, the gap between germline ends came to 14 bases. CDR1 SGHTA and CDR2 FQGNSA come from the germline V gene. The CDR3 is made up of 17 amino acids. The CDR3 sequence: CASSFRQLPTGANVLTF. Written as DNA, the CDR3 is TGTGCCAGCAGCTTCCGGCAACTTCCCACTGGGGCCAACGTCCTGACTTTC.

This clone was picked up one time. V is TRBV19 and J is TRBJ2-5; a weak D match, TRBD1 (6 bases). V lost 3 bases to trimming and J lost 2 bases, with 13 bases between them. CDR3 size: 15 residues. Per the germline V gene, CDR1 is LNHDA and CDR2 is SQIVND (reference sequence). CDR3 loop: CASSITTGMQETQYF. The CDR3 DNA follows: TGTGCCAGTAGTATCACAACAGGGATGCAAGAGACCCAGTACTTC.

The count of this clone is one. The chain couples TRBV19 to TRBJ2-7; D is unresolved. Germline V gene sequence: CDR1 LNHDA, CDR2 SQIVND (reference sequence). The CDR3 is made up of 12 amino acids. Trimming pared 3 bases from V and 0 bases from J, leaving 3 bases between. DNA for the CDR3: TGTGCCAGTAGTATGCACTCCTACGAGCAGTACTTC. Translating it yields CASSMHSYEQYF.

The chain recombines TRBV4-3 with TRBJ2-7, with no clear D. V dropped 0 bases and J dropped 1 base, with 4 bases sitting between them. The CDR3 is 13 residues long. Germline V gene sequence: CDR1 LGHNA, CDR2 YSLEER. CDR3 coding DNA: TGCGCCAGCAGCCAAGACTGGTCCTACGAGCAGTACTTC. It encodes CASSQDWSYEQYF.

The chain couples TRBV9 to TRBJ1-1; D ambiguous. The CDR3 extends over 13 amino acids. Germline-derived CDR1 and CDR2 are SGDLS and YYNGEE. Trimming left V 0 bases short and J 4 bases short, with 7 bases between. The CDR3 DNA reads TGTGCCAGCAGCGTAGCGGAGAGCACTGAAGCTTTCTTT. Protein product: CASSVAESTEAFF.

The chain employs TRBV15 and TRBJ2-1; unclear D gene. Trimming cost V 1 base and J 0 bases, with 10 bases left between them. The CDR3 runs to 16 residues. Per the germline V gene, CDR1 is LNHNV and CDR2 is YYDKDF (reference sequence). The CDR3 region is CATSRGPGSSYNEQFF. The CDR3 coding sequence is TGTGCCACCAGCAGAGGCCCAGGCAGCTCCTACAATGAGCAGTTCTTC. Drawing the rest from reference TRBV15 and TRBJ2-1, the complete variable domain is DAMVIQNPRYQVTQFGKPVTLSCSQTLNHNVMYWYQQKSSQAPKLLFHYYDKDFNNEADTPDNFQSRRPNTSFCFLDIRSPGLGDTAMYLCATSRGPGSSYNEQFFGPGTRLTVL.

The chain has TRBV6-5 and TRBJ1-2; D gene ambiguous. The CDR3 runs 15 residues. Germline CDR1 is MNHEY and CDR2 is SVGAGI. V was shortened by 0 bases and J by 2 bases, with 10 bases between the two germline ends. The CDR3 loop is CASSYSAKGNYGYTF. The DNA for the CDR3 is TGTGCCAGCAGTTACTCTGCGAAAGGGAACTATGGCTACACCTTC.

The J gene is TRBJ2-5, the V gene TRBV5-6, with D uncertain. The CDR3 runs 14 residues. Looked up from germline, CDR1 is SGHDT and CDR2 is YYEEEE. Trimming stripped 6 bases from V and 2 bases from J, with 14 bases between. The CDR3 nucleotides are TGTGCCAGCAACCGCGGCCAGGCTCAAGAGACCCAGTACTTC. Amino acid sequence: CASNRGQAQETQYF.

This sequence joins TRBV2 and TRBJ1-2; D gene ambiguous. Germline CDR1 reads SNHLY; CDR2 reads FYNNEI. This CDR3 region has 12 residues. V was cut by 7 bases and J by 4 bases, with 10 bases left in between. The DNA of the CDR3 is TGTGCCAGCATTAGGCAGAGCTATGGCTACACCTTC. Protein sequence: CASIRQSYGYTF.

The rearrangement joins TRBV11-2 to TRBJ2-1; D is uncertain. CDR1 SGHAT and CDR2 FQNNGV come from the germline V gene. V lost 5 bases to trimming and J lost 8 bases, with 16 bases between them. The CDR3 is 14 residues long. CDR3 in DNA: TGTGCCAGCAGCCAAAGTGCCCGGGTCCATGAGCAGTTCTTC. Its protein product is CASSQSARVHEQFF.

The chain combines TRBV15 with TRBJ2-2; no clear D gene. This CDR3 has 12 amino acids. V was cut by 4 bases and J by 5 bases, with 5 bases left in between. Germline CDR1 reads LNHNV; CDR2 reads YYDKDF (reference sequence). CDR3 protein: CATSTLTGELFF. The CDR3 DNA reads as TGTGCCACCAGCACCCTTACCGGGGAGCTGTTTTTT.

CDR3 loop: CASSSTRTGNNGYTF. CDR3 DNA: TGTGCCAGCAGCTCAACAAGGACAGGGAATAATGGCTACACCTTC. V gene TRBV5-5 combines with J gene TRBJ1-2; 8 bases match TRBD1. Trimming at V came to 3 bases and at J to 6 bases, leaving 10 bases not matched to a gene. CDR1 and CDR2 (germline): SGHKS, YYEKEE (reference sequence). The CDR3 has 15 residues.

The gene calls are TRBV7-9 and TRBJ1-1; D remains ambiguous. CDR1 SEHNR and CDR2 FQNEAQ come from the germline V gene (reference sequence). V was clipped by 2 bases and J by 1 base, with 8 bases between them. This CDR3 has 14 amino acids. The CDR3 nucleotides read TGTGCCAGCAGCTTACCCCCGGGGAACACTGAAGCTTTCTTT. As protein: CASSLPPGNTEAFF. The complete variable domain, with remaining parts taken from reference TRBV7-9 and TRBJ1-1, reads DTGVSQNPRHKITKRGQNVTFRCDPISEHNRLYWYRQTLGQGPEFLTYFQNEAQLEKSRLLSDRFSAERPKGSFSTLEIQRTEQGDSAMYLCASSLPPGNTEAFFGQGTRLTVV.

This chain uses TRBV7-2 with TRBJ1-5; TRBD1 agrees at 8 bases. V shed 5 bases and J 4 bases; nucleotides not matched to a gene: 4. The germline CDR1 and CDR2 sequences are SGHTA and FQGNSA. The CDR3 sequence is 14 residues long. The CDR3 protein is CASSQGAGNQPQHF. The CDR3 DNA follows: TGTGCCAGCAGCCAGGGGGCGGGGAATCAGCCCCAGCATTTT.